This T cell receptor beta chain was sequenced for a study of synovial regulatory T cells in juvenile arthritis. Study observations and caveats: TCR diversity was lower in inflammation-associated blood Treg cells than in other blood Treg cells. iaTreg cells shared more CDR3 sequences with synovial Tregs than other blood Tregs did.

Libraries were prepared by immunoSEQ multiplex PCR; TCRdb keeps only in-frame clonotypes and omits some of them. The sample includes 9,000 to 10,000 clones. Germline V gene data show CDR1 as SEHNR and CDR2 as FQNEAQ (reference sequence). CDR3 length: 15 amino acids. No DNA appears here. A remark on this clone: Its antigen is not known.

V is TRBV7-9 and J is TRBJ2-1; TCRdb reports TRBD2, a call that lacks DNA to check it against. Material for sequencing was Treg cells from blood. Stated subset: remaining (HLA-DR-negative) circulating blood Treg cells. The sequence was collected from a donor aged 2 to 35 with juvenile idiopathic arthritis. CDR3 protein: CASSLRLAELNEQFF.